This passage covers 20 T cell receptor beta chains from one sample sequenced in a study of a mutant IDH1 vaccine in newly diagnosed glioma. Time point meaning: week 11, during vaccination. Every vaccine dose comprised 300 ug of mutant IDH1 20-mer peptide plus topical imiquimod. These receptors' targets are unknown. Using immunoSEQ multiplex PCR, the repertoire was profiled, and TCRdb retains in-frame clones only, with some absent. The table lists about 62,000 clones, 89% of them singletons. The sample in question was PBMCs, obtained from a glioma patient whose treatment included an IDH1 peptide vaccine. The receptors come from a man aged 35-49 years with glioma.

The CDR3 bases are TGCGCCAGCAGCCAAGATTTTGGGGCGGAGAACACTGAAGCTTTCTTT. Translating it yields CASSQDFGAENTEAFF. The genes are TRBV4-1 and TRBJ1-1; tentatively, D is TRBD1 (5 bases). The germline V gene encodes CDR1 MGHRA and CDR2 YSYEKL. The length of the CDR3 is 16 residues. Trimming cost V 0 bases and J 1 base, with 12 bases left between them.

On this clone itself: The identical CDR3 is also encoded by other nucleotide sequences in the sample. The chain carries TRBV7-2 and TRBJ2-1, with 7 bases lining up with TRBD2. After removal of 5 bases from V and 8 bases from J, the junction contained 9 bases not matched to a gene. The CDR3 runs to 14 residues. Germline CDR1 reads SGHTA; CDR2 reads FQGNSA. The CDR3 coding sequence is TGTGCCAGCAGCGATAGGACGGGGAGGGATGAGCAGTTCTTC. This codes for CASSDRTGRDEQFF.

V usage is TRBV6-6 and J usage is TRBJ2-1, with unresolved D. V was pared by 6 bases and J by 8 bases, with 14 bases between. Per germline, CDR1 MNHNY and CDR2 SVGAGI (reference sequence). The length of the CDR3 is 13 residues. The CDR3 region has the DNA TGTGCCAGCAGGCCCGGGCCTTTCGATGAGCAGTTCTTC. It encodes CASRPGPFDEQFF.

This clone was seen a single time. This chain joins TRBV5-4 and TRBJ1-1; 10 positions match TRBD1. CDR3 length equals 16 residues. V gave up 0 bases and J gave up 4 bases; unmatched junction bases: 6. CDR1 is SGHNT, CDR2 YYREEE, per germline (reference sequence). The CDR3 spells CASSLGRGQGPTEAFF. The CDR3 DNA reads as TGTGCCAGCAGCTTGGGTAGGGGACAGGGGCCCACTGAAGCTTTCTTT.

This chain uses TRBV28 with TRBJ2-7; 7 positions agree with TRBD1. V was pared by 4 bases and J by 1 base, with 7 bases of the junction left unmatched. Germline V lookup: CDR1 MDHEN, CDR2 SYDVKM. CDR3 length: 15 amino acids. CDR3 loop: CASSSGQADSYEQYF. In nucleotides, the CDR3 is TGTGCCAGCAGTTCCGGACAGGCGGATTCCTACGAGCAGTACTTC.

The rearrangement links TRBV7-2 to TRBJ1-1; D is undetermined. Trimming took off 0 bases at V and 1 base at J, with 12 bases between the two ends. The CDR3 runs 16 residues. Germline values: CDR1 SGHTA, CDR2 FQGNSA. The CDR3 bases are TGTGCCAGCAGCTTAGCGTTTCTTTCCGGGAACACTGAAGCTTTCTTT. This sequence encodes CASSLAFLSGNTEAFF.

The gene calls are TRBV6-1 and TRBJ1-1; D unresolved. V dropped 6 bases and J dropped 2 bases, with 16 bases sitting between them. The CDR3 consists of 15 residues. Germline assignment: CDR1 MNHNS and CDR2 SASEGT. CDR3 residues: CASRADGRANTEAFF. CDR3 bases: TGTGCCAGCAGGGCGGACGGGAGGGCCAACACTGAAGCTTTCTTT.

This clone appeared a single time. The chain has TRBV7-9 and TRBJ2-1, with 9 nucleotides matching TRBD2. The length of the CDR3 is 19 residues. Per the germline V gene, CDR1 is SEHNR and CDR2 is FQNEAQ (reference sequence). Trimming removed 5 bases from V and 3 bases from J; junction bases left unmatched: 17. This CDR3 is CASSASSGIAGGLYNEQFF. Here the CDR3 DNA reads TGTGCCAGCAGCGCGTCAAGTGGTATTGCGGGAGGGCTCTACAATGAGCAGTTCTTC.

This chain connects TRBV5-6 to TRBJ1-5; the D is unclear. Per germline, CDR1 SGHDT and CDR2 YYEEEE. The CDR3 loop spans 16 amino acids. The germline V and J ends were trimmed by 0 bases and 2 bases, with 12 bases remaining between them. The CDR3 is CASSLVRAGGNQPQHF. CDR3 DNA sequence: TGTGCCAGCAGCTTGGTTCGGGCCGGAGGCAATCAGCCCCAGCATTTT.

V gene TRBV10-3 combines with J gene TRBJ1-3; a weak D match, TRBD1 (6 bases). This CDR3 is 14 amino acids long. V lost 6 bases to trimming and J lost 3 bases, with 12 bases between them. Germline assignment: CDR1 ENHRY and CDR2 SYGVKD. The CDR3 reads CAISPGTFGNTIYF. DNA of the CDR3: TGTGCCATCAGCCCCGGGACATTTGGAAACACCATATATTTT.

The genes are TRBV4-1 and TRBJ2-7; D is possibly TRBD1 or TRBD2 (6 bases each). Trimming left V 5 bases short and J 3 bases short, with 14 bases between. This CDR3 has 14 residues. Germline CDR1 MGHRA, CDR2 YSYEKL. The CDR3 bases are TGCGCCAGCAGCGAGAGGGGGGTGGGCTACGAGCAGTACTTC. It encodes CASSERGVGYEQYF.

This chain links TRBV5-8 with TRBJ2-3; D is uncertain. The CDR3 runs to 11 residues. Per germline, CDR1 SGHTS and CDR2 YDEGEE. Trimming took off 5 bases at V and 4 bases at J, with 5 bases between the two ends. The CDR3 is CASSYADTQYF. CDR3 sequence (DNA): TGTGCCAGCAGTTACGCAGATACGCAGTATTTT.

To note about this clone: One junction end disagrees with the germline gene, perhaps due to a read error. This sequence joins TRBV28 and TRBJ1-4; maybe TRBD1 (6 bases). Germline-derived CDR1 and CDR2 are MDHEN and SYDVKM. The CDR3 has 14 residues. CDR3 coding DNA: TGTGCCAGCAATTTAGGGGGGGAACAAGAAAAACTGTTTTTT. This codes for CASNLGGEQEKLFF.

The table lists this clone with a count of one. No DNA is shown, since the ends of the CDR3 on it are uncertain; the CDR3 is the one TCRdb lists. The genes are TRBV10-1 and TRBJ2-1; the table assigns TRBD1, which was not confirmed against the DNA. Germline CDR1 and CDR2: WNHNN and SYGVQD (reference sequence). The CDR3 numbers 13 amino acids, ends counted. The CDR3 sequence is CASSDVGAGSRFF.

V usage is TRBV29-1 and J usage is TRBJ1-3; D is unresolved. Between the trimmed V and J ends, which lost 6 bases and 2 bases, there was a span of 11 bases. The CDR3 has 13 amino acids. CDR1 is SQVTM and CDR2 is ANQGSEA in the germline V gene. In nucleotides, the CDR3 is TGCAGCGTCAGGTGGGGAACTGGAAACACCATATATTTT. Amino acids: CSVRWGTGNTIYF.

The chain recombines TRBV28 with TRBJ1-1, with D possibly being TRBD1 (5 bases). Germline assignment: CDR1 MDHEN and CDR2 SYDVKM. The V end was cut by 1 base, the J end by 7 bases, with 13 bases between. The CDR3 spans 14 residues. The CDR3 here is CASSLSRTHYEAFF. The CDR3 DNA reads as TGTGCCAGCAGTTTATCCCGGACACACTATGAAGCTTTCTTT.

This clone was detected only once. This sequence joins TRBV28 and TRBJ2-2; D is undetermined. The CDR3 contains 13 residues. Germline CDR1 is MDHEN and CDR2 is SYDVKM. With 6 bases removed from V and 4 bases from J, the gap between germline ends came to 9 bases. The CDR3 reads CASRTGVTGELFF. The CDR3 DNA sequence: TGTGCCAGCAGGACCGGAGTCACCGGGGAGCTGTTTTTT.

The chain links TRBV2 to TRBJ2-3, with D tentatively TRBD1 (7 bases). The germline gives CDR1 SNHLY, CDR2 FYNNEI. The V end lost 5 bases, the J end lost 1 base, and 16 bases lay between the germline ends. The CDR3 sequence is 16 residues long. CDR3 nucleotides: TGTGCCAGCAGTTCAGGGGGGCCCTTCGGCACAGATACGCAGTATTTT. Translated, it gives CASSSGGPFGTDTQYF.

V is TRBV2 and J is TRBJ1-2, with 8 bases fitting TRBD1. Germline V gives CDR1 SNHLY, CDR2 FYNNEI. V dropped 8 bases and J dropped 4; count of bases not matched to a gene: 9. There are 14 residues in the CDR3. The CDR3 is CASQTRDRIYGYTF. CDR3 in DNA: TGTGCCAGCCAAACCCGGGACAGGATCTATGGCTACACCTTC.

The V and J genes are TRBV30 and TRBJ2-3; maybe TRBD1 (5 bases). The CDR3 totals 15 residues. Germline V CDR1 and CDR2: GTSNPN, SVGIG (reference sequence). V was pared by 2 bases and J by 0 bases, with 12 bases between. The CDR3 nucleotides read TGTGCCTGGAGTCGCCAGGGATTAAGCACAGATACGCAGTATTTT. The encoded protein is CAWSRQGLSTDTQYF.